Described below is a single TCR beta chain sequence and its context. This table comes from immunoSEQ multiplex PCR, and its TCRdb copy is limited to in-frame clones, with some not included. Found here are approximately 68,000 clones, roughly 84% of them singletons; the top ten hold around 2.7%. Trimming stripped 3 bases from V and 0 bases from J, with 10 bases between. CDR1 is LGHDT, CDR2 YNNKEL, per germline (reference sequence). The CDR3 sequence is 15 residues long. This sample was included in a study of blood T cell repertoires in COVID-19. Material for sequencing was peripheral blood. This chain connects TRBV3-1 (or the pseudogene TRBV3-2) to TRBJ2-3; D ambiguous. The TCR was taken from a man in his 70s with active or convalescent COVID-19. CDR3 in DNA: TGTGCCAGCAGCCAGAGCCTGTTAAGCACAGATACGCAGTATTTT. Amino acids: CASSQSLLSTDTQYF.